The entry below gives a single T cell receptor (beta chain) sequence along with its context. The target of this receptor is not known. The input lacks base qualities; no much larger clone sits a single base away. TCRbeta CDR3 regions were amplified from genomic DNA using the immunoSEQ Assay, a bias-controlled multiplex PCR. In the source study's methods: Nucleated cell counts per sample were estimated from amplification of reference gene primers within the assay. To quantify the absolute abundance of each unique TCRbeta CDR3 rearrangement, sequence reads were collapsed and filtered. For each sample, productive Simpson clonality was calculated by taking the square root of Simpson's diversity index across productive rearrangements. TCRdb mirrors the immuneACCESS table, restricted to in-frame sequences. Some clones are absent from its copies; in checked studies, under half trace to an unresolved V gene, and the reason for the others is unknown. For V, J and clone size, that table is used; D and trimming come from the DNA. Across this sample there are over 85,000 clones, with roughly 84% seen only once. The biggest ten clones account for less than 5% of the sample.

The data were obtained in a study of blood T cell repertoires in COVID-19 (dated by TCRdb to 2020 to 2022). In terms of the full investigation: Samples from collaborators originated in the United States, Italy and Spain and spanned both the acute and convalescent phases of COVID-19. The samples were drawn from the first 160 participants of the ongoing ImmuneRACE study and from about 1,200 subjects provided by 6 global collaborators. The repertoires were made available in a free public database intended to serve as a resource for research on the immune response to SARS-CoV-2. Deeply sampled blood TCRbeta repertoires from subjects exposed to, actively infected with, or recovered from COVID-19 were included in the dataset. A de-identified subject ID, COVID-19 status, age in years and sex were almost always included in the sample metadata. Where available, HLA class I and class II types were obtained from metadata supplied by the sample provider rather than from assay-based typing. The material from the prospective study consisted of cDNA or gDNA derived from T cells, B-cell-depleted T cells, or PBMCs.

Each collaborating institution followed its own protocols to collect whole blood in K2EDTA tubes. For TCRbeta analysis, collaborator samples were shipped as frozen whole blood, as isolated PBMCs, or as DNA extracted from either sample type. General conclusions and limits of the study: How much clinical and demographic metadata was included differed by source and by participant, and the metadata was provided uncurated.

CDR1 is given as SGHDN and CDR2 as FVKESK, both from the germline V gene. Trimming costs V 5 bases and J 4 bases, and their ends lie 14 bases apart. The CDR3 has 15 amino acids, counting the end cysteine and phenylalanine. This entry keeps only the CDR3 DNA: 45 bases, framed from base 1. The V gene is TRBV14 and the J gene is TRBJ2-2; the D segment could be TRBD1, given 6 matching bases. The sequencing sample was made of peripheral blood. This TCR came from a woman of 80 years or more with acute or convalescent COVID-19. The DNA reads TGTGCCAGCAGCTTCTTCCTAGGGGGCACCGGGGAGCTGTTTTTT. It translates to CASSFFLGGTGELFF.